This T cell receptor beta chain appears in the sequencing data of a study of cytomegalovirus exposure and HLA in healthy donors. Notes on the study in general: Some V segments, TRBV6-2 and TRBV6-3 among them, were indistinguishable and were therefore excluded. Among the sequence variants, a highly shared cluster was likely an artifact of sequencing.

This clone has only one observation. Its specificity is unknown. Trimming pared 2 bases from V and 0 bases from J, leaving 4 bases between. Germline-derived CDR1 and CDR2 are SGHVS and FQNEAQ. The CDR3 has 14 amino acids. The PCR employed 60 Vbeta primers together with 13 Jbeta primers. TCRdb keeps only in-frame clones here, not all; method: immunoSEQ multiplex PCR. The sample includes around 94,000 clones, about 62% of them seen just once. This rearrangement joins TRBV7-8 to TRBJ1-4; D gene unclear. Sequenced: PBMCs. The TCR sequence derives from a human donor in good health. The CDR3 nucleotides are TGTGCCAGCAGCTTACTTGCAACTAATGAAAAACTGTTTTTT. Its translation is CASSLLATNEKLFF.